The 29 T cell receptor beta chains reported below all come from one sample, sequenced in a study of T-cell reconstitution after alpha-beta-depleted transplantation in children (dated by TCRdb to about 2016). The treatment or condition label corresponds to: allogeneic hematopoietic cell transplantation with graft depleted of TCRalphabeta T cells and CD19 B cells. The library was generated by PCR. The data were produced on an Illumina HiSeq 2500. Molecular barcoding was employed in the preparation of TCR libraries, with unique molecular identifiers being used to normalize TCRbeta repertoire quantification. Clones were called with MiXCR by TCRdb after fastp trimmed the public reads at Q25, and only in-frame beta chains were retained. Identical CDR3 proteins give one entry, which carries the most common genes and DNA. Present in this sample are about 6,700 distinct CDR3 sequences, roughly 16% of which were seen just once. The ten largest clonotypes hold less than 15% of the sample.

Specimen: PBMCs, collected before TCRalphabeta/CD19-depleted stem cell transplant. These receptors came from a boy aged 2-9 years with acute lymphoblastic leukemia, due to receive a stem cell transplant.

V gene TRBV20-1 combines with J gene TRBJ2-2, with D perhaps matching TRBD2 (5 bases). CDR1 DFQATT and CDR2 SNEGSKA come from the germline V gene (reference sequence). The CDR3 is made up of 12 amino acids. With 2 bases removed from V and 5 bases from J, the gap between germline ends came to 6 bases. The CDR3: CSARRRTGELFF. DNA of the CDR3: TGCAGTGCTAGACGGAGGACCGGGGAGCTGTTTTTT.

There are many counts of this clonotype. This chain connects TRBV7-2 to TRBJ1-2, with 7 bases aligning to TRBD1. The length of the CDR3 is 15 residues. From germline, CDR1 is SGHTA and CDR2 FQGNSA. V trimming: 1 base; J trimming: 4 bases; junction bases outside the gene matches: 6. CDR3 sequence reads: CASSLDRSGGYGYTF. In nucleotides, the CDR3 is TGTGCCAGCAGCTTAGACCGCTCAGGGGGCTATGGCTACACCTTC.

This clonotype rates as medium-sized. The CDR3 loop reads CASSYSGHGANTEAFF. In nucleotides, the CDR3 is TGTGCCAGCAGTTACTCGGGACACGGGGCCAACACTGAAGCTTTCTTT. The V call is TRBV6-5, the J call TRBJ1-1, with D perhaps TRBD1 (6 bases). The V end was cut by 0 bases, the J end by 2 bases, with 13 bases between. From germline, CDR1 is MNHEY and CDR2 SVGAGI. The CDR3 is 16 amino acids.

This clonotype rates as medium-sized. V gene TRBV6-2 or TRBV6-3 combines with J gene TRBJ2-1; 11 bases are shared with TRBD2. Trimming removed 6 bases from V and 5 bases from J; junction bases left unmatched: 3. This CDR3 spans 14 amino acids. The V gene's germline CDR1 is MNHEY and CDR2 SVGEGT. Here the CDR3 DNA reads TGTGCCAGCAGAACTAGCGGGGGCCACAATGAGCAGTTCTTC. Translating it yields CASRTSGGHNEQFF.

By sample fraction, this clonotype is medium-sized. The chain has TRBV9 and TRBJ2-1; D gene unclear. V shed 3 bases and J shed 5 bases, with 9 bases lying between them. The CDR3 has 13 residues. From germline, CDR1 is SGDLS and CDR2 YYNGEE. This CDR3 is CASSERLDNEQFF. CDR3 coding DNA: TGTGCCAGCAGCGAACGACTGGACAATGAGCAGTTCTTC.

Sample share makes this clonotype medium-sized. The rearrangement joins TRBV20-1 to TRBJ2-1, with 7 bases identical to TRBD2. The CDR3 extends over 15 amino acids. V trimming: 1 base; J trimming: 2 bases; junction bases outside the gene matches: 5. Per the germline V gene, CDR1 is DFQATT and CDR2 is SNEGSKA (reference sequence). The CDR3 protein is CSARGPAGAYNEQFF. The DNA for the CDR3 is TGCAGTGCTAGAGGCCCTGCGGGGGCCTACAATGAGCAGTTCTTC.

This clonotype is termed medium-sized. The genes are TRBV2 and TRBJ2-7; D gene ambiguous. The CDR3 extends over 12 amino acids. Germline V CDR1 and CDR2: SNHLY, FYNNEI. Trimming took 7 bases from V and 2 from J, leaving 9 bases between them. CDR3 residues: CASKAQPYEQYF. The CDR3, as DNA: TGTGCCAGCAAGGCCCAACCCTACGAGCAGTACTTC.

The chain employs TRBV19 and TRBJ2-2; 12 bases agree with TRBD2. Losses at the gene ends were 3 bases for V and 4 bases for J; bases not matched to a gene: 6. This CDR3 spans 17 amino acids. Germline CDR1 is LNHDA and CDR2 is SQIVND (reference sequence). The CDR3: CASSILTSGGGTGELFF. The CDR3, as DNA: TGTGCCAGTAGTATCCTGACTAGCGGGGGAGGCACCGGGGAGCTGTTTTTT.

By its share, this clonotype is medium-sized. CDR3 sequence: CASSPATGPGELFF. CDR3 DNA sequence: TGTGCCAGCAGCCCTGCCACGGGGCCCGGGGAGCTGTTTTTT. The V call is TRBV7-7, the J call TRBJ2-2, with D perhaps matching TRBD1 or TRBD2 (5 bases each). From germline, CDR1 is SSHAT and CDR2 FNYEAQ (reference sequence). The CDR3 covers 14 residues. With 5 bases removed from V and 6 bases from J, the gap between germline ends came to 13 bases.

This clonotype is medium-sized. The V gene is TRBV3-1, the J gene TRBJ2-5, with D possibly being TRBD2 (8 bases). Trimming cost V 4 bases and J 13 bases, with 16 bases left between them. Germline CDR1 reads LGHDT; CDR2 reads YNNKEL (reference sequence). The CDR3 extends over 12 amino acids. Here the CDR3 reads CASSPGRGLGYF. CDR3 coding DNA: TGTGCCAGCAGCCCCGGGAGGGGGCTTGGGTACTTC.

The chain links TRBV5-1 to TRBJ1-1; 8 positions match TRBD1. The CDR3 runs 13 residues. Germline lookup yields CDR1 SGHRS and CDR2 YFSETQ. The ends lost 8 bases at V and 3 bases at J; junction bases unmatched: 6. The CDR3 region has the DNA TGCGCCAGTAAGGACAGGGTGGACACTGAAGCTTTCTTT. As protein: CASKDRVDTEAFF. Using reference TRBV5-1 and TRBJ1-1 for the parts outside the CDR3, the full variable domain is KAGVTQTPRYLIKTRGQQVTLSCSPISGHRSVSWYQQTPGQGLQFLFEYFSETQRNKGNFPGRFSGRQFSNSRSEMNVSTLELGDSALYLCASKDRVDTEAFFGQGTRLTVV.

Many counts were recorded for this clonotype. The chain is built from TRBV6-2 or TRBV6-3 and TRBJ2-7, with D perhaps matching TRBD1 (6 bases). V shed 2 bases and J shed 3 bases, with 8 bases lying between them. The germline CDR1 and CDR2 sequences are MNHEY and SVGEGT. The CDR3 extends over 13 amino acids. The DNA for the CDR3 is TGTGCCAGCAGTTACACAGGGAGCTACGAGCAGTACTTC. Translating gives CASSYTGSYEQYF.

This clonotype is labeled medium-sized. The chain combines TRBV20-1 with TRBJ2-7, with 14 bases that match TRBD2. The junction had 8 bases not matched to a gene; V was cut back by 6 bases and J by 1 base. The germline V gene has CDR1 DFQATT and CDR2 SNEGSKA (reference sequence). This CDR3 is 16 amino acids long. CDR3 protein: CSARGLAGEGSYEQYF. CDR3 coding DNA: TGCAGTGCGAGGGGACTAGCGGGGGAGGGGTCCTACGAGCAGTACTTC.

This clonotype came up many times. In DNA, the CDR3 is TGTGCCAGCAGTTACTCGAACGGGGGGAGCACAGATACGCAGTATTTT. This gives the protein CASSYSNGGSTDTQYF. The chain carries TRBV6-5 and TRBJ2-3, with 7 bases identical to TRBD2. V lost 0 bases, J lost 0 bases, and 3 bases stayed unmatched. CDR3 length equals 16 residues. CDR1 and CDR2 from the germline V gene are MNHEY and SVGAGI.

This clonotype is deemed medium-sized. Without the conserved terminal phenylalanine or tryptophan, this CDR3 likely stems from a read error. It is unclear where the CDR3 begins or ends on the DNA, so no DNA is shown, and the CDR3 is as TCRdb lists it. The J gene is TRBJ2-1, the V gene TRBV20-1; the table's D call, TRBD2, was not checked against the DNA. Germline CDR1 DFQATT, CDR2 SNEGSKA (reference sequence). The length of the CDR3 is 8 amino acids, counting both ends. The CDR3 reads CSARPDFL.

This clonotype is classed as medium-sized. The chain uses TRBV7-2 and TRBJ1-3; D unresolved. V was trimmed by 1 base and J by 3 bases, leaving 13 bases between them. Germline V gene data show CDR1 as SGHTA and CDR2 as FQGNSA. The CDR3 has 16 residues. This CDR3 reads CASSLGLLQYGNTIYF. The CDR3 DNA reads TGTGCCAGCAGCTTAGGATTGTTGCAGTATGGAAACACCATATATTTT.

In its sample, this clonotype ranks as medium-sized. This chain joins TRBV16 and TRBJ2-7; no definite D call. CDR1 KGHSY and CDR2 FQNENV come from the germline V gene. This CDR3 is built from 13 residues. V shed 4 bases and J shed 0 bases, with 7 bases lying between them. CDR3 sequence reads: CASSLLSSYEQYF. The CDR3 DNA sequence: TGTGCCAGCAGCCTCCTTAGCTCCTACGAGCAGTACTTC.

This clonotype qualifies as medium-sized (0.01 to 0.1%). The V and J genes are TRBV5-1 and TRBJ2-7; D may be TRBD2 (5 bases). Between the trimmed V and J ends, which lost 1 base and 3 bases, there was a span of 14 bases. The CDR3 sequence is 15 residues long. The germline CDR1 and CDR2 sequences are SGHRS and YFSETQ. The CDR3 region is CASSLSGKAGYEQYF. CDR3 DNA: TGCGCCAGCAGCTTGAGCGGCAAGGCCGGCTACGAGCAGTACTTC.

The chain recombines TRBV28 with TRBJ1-1; no clear D. Germline V gene data show CDR1 as MDHEN and CDR2 as SYDVKM. Deletions cut 8 bases from V and 0 bases from J, with 10 bases between. There are 13 residues in the CDR3. The CDR3 coding sequence is TGTGCCAGCTCGGAACTTGTGAACACTGAAGCTTTCTTT. Translating gives CASSELVNTEAFF.

Worth noting for this clonotype: At one end, the junction sequence differs from germline, possibly due to a read error. This sequence joins TRBV10-3 and TRBJ1-1; D may be TRBD1 (5 bases). The V gene's germline CDR1 is ENHRY and CDR2 SYGVKD. This CDR3 is built from 14 residues. CDR3 DNA sequence: TGTGCCATCAGTGAGACAGGAGGGGCCACTGAAGCTTTTTTT. As protein: CAISETGGATEAFF.

This clonotype was detected many times. The chain carries TRBV6-5 and TRBJ2-2; possible D gene TRBD2, 6 bases. Trimming removed 6 bases from V and 2 bases from J, with 22 bases in between. The CDR3 is 18 residues long. Germline V gene data show CDR1 as MNHEY and CDR2 as SVGAGI. The chain's CDR3 is CASRPGTPEVPNTGELFF. The CDR3 coding sequence is TGTGCCAGCAGGCCCGGGACTCCGGAGGTCCCAAACACCGGGGAGCTGTTTTTT.

The chain couples TRBV6-2 or TRBV6-3 to TRBJ2-3, with TRBD2 matching 7 bases. The germline V gene has CDR1 MNHEY and CDR2 SVGEGT. With V trimmed by 5 bases and J by 6 bases, 17 bases remained unmatched. The CDR3 is made up of 17 amino acids. CDR3 nucleotide sequence: TGTGCCAGCAGTACCGAGCGGGACCTGACAGCGGCGGATACGCAGTATTTT. As protein: CASSTERDLTAADTQYF.

By sample fraction, this clonotype is medium-sized. J is TRBJ2-5 and V is TRBV12-3 or TRBV12-4, with D perhaps matching TRBD1 or TRBD2 (5 bases each). V was cut by 2 bases and J by 4 bases, with 11 bases left in between. The CDR3 is made up of 14 amino acids. CDR3 protein: CASSLRGGGETQYF. The CDR3 bases are TGTGCCAGCAGTTTAAGGGGTGGGGGAGAGACCCAGTACTTC.

The table lists this clonotype with many counts. This sequence joins TRBV13 and TRBJ1-1; possibly TRBD1 for D (6 bases). V lost 3 bases and J lost 6, with 14 bases in between. Germline V gene sequence: CDR1 PRHDT, CDR2 FYEKMQ (reference sequence). The length of the CDR3 is 14 residues. The CDR3 loop reads CASSFFSGGPEAFF. As DNA, the CDR3 is TGTGCCAGCAGCTTCTTTTCGGGGGGGCCTGAAGCTTTCTTT.

In this sample, this clonotype turned up many times. V usage is TRBV7-2 and J usage is TRBJ2-5; the D call may be TRBD1 or TRBD2 (6 bases each). Per germline, CDR1 SGHTA and CDR2 FQGNSA. V was cut by 0 bases and J by 5 bases, with 13 bases left in between. The length of the CDR3 is 15 residues. The DNA for the CDR3 is TGTGCCAGCAGCTTAGCCGGGAGCCAGGGGGAGACCCAGTACTTC. Amino acid sequence: CASSLAGSQGETQYF.

V and J are TRBV5-1 and TRBJ2-1, with D unclear. The CDR3 consists of 11 residues. Between the trimmed V and J ends, which lost 0 bases and 9 bases, there was a span of 4 bases. Per germline, CDR1 SGHRS and CDR2 YFSETQ. The CDR3 sequence: CASSLAGEQFF. The CDR3 bases are TGCGCCAGCAGCTTGGCCGGTGAGCAGTTCTTC.

This clonotype is labeled as medium-sized. This chain connects TRBV20-1 to TRBJ2-1; 11 bases fit TRBD2. Germline V gene sequence: CDR1 DFQATT, CDR2 SNEGSKA (reference sequence). V shed 0 bases and J 1 base; nucleotides not matched to a gene: 8. CDR3 length: 18 residues. CDR3 sequence: CSARDETSGGRSYNEQFF. Written as DNA, the CDR3 is TGCAGTGCTAGAGATGAAACTAGCGGGGGTAGGTCCTACAATGAGCAGTTCTTC.

This clonotype was counted many times. This chain uses TRBV5-4 with TRBJ2-5, with D possibly being TRBD2 (5 bases). The ends were cut back, 0 bases at V and 5 bases at J, with 14 bases in the middle. From germline, CDR1 is SGHNT and CDR2 YYREEE (reference sequence). CDR3 length: 15 residues. CDR3 in DNA: TGTGCCAGCAGCTTGGCTGACTCCGGGATGGAGACCCAGTACTTC. Protein product: CASSLADSGMETQYF.

In its sample, this clonotype is medium-sized (0.01 to 0.1%). The chain combines TRBV5-1 with TRBJ2-6; either TRBD1 or TRBD2 may fit D (5 bases each). CDR1 is SGHRS and CDR2 is YFSETQ in the germline V gene. This CDR3 region has 14 residues. V lost 6 bases and J 2 bases, leaving 9 bases between the germline ends. As DNA, the CDR3 is TGCGCCAGCAATTTGGGGGCTGGGGCCAACGTCCTGACTTTC. It is translated as CASNLGAGANVLTF. The full variable domain, its missing parts supplied by reference TRBV5-1 and TRBJ2-6, is KAGVTQTPRYLIKTRGQQVTLSCSPISGHRSVSWYQQTPGQGLQFLFEYFSETQRNKGNFPGRFSGRQFSNSRSEMNVSTLELGDSALYLCASNLGAGANVLTFGAGSRLTVL.